Sequencing of this T cell receptor (beta chain) was carried out in a study of T cells in Graves' hyperthyroidism and ophthalmopathy. General study results and limits: Blood also contained most expanded thyroid clonotypes above 0.001.

It was RNA transcripts that yielded the amplified TCR beta CDR3 regions. First-round RT-PCR targeting the TCR CDR3 was performed with the HTBI primer set. TCRdb reprocessed the multiplex PCR reads via MiXCR and lists one record per CDR3 protein. The table has roughly 750,000 distinct CDR3 sequences, around 17% seen once. Germline CDR1 is SGHRS and CDR2 is YFSETQ. V was clipped by 4 bases and J by 0 bases, with 11 bases between them. There are 14 residues in the CDR3. About this clonotype: The antigen remains unidentified.

Clinicians diagnosed patients from clinical symptoms, serum thyroxine and TRAb, thyroid ultrasound and orbital computed tomography. Extraction of PBMCs used under 13 ml of fresh peripheral blood. What was sequenced was blood. This sequence originates from a young man with Graves' hyperthyroidism. The chain recombines TRBV5-1 with TRBJ2-7; D ambiguous. The CDR3 is CASSGTEFSYEQYF. CDR3 coding DNA: TGCGCCAGCAGCGGAACAGAGTTCTCCTACGAGCAGTACTTC.